Reported below is one TCR beta chain. These data come from a study of T cell changes during pregnancy in multiple sclerosis. Sequenced by immunoSEQ multiplex PCR; TCRdb stores in-frame clones only, minus some. Among over 65,000 clones listed, around 90% were seen once. Germline-derived CDR1 and CDR2 are SGDLS and YYNGEE. The CDR3 length is 15 residues. V lost 0 bases to trimming and J lost 1 base, with 7 bases between them. The genes are TRBV9 and TRBJ2-2; D gene ambiguous. This specimen consisted of peripheral blood, obtained in the first trimester of pregnancy. This clonotype originated in a female donor in good health, enrolled as a control in a pregnancy study. The chain's CDR3 is CASSVAPGNTGELFF. In DNA, the CDR3 is TGTGCCAGCAGCGTAGCACCAGGGAACACCGGGGAGCTGTTTTTT.